This T cell receptor beta chain was observed in a study of blood T cell repertoires in COVID-19. Study background: Samples of COVID-19 (acute and convalescent) were obtained from the United States, Italy and Spain. Sample material is recorded as cDNA or gDNA derived from T cells, B-cell-depleted T cells, or PBMCs.

CDR1 MNHEY and CDR2 SVGAGI come from the germline V gene. This CDR3 is 13 amino acids long. Deletions cut 7 bases from V and 2 bases from J, with 11 bases between. In the source study's methods: Amplification of reference gene primers provided the estimated nucleated cell counts. Sequencing was performed with immunoSEQ multiplex PCR; in TCRdb, only in-frame clones are kept and a portion is missing. That table furnishes V, J and clone size, whereas the DNA furnished D and trimming. Of roughly 160,000 clones listed, about four fifths were seen once; the top ten hold approximately 10%. The sequenced material came from peripheral blood. This chain connects TRBV6-5 to TRBJ1-1, with D perhaps TRBD1 (5 bases). The source of this sequence is a woman aged 80 or over with active or convalescent COVID-19. The CDR3 DNA sequence: TGTGCCAGCACCCAGACAGTTAACACTGAAGCTTTCTTT. Residues: CASTQTVNTEAFF.